A selection of T cell receptor beta chains follows, all from one sample in a study of T cell responses to AZD1222 COVID-19 vaccine. The repertoire was sequenced with immunoSEQ multiplex PCR; TCRdb's copy has only in-frame clones and lacks some. The sample consists of about 100,000 clones, roughly 88% of them appearing once. This specimen was peripheral blood, taken on day 0 of AZD1222 vaccination. The origin of the receptors is an adult in good health. The CDR3 runs from the conserved cysteine through the conserved F or W. D genes are given only for firm matches. Where a row states a size, it is once, few, many or the class of an expanded clone; other rows omit it.

CDR3aa,CDR3nt,abundance,d_gene,v_gene,j_gene
CASSVRPGGYGELFF,TGTGCCAGTAGTGTAAGACCAGGGGGATACGGGGAGCTGTTTTTT,-,TRBD1,TRBV19,TRBJ2-2
CSVVRQTTYEQYF,TGCAGCGTTGTTCGGCAGACAACCTACGAGCAGTACTTC,-,-,TRBV29-1,TRBJ2-7
CASSLTSATNEKLFF,TGCGCCAGCAGCTTGACGTCTGCAACTAATGAAAAACTGTTTTTT,once,-,TRBV5-1,TRBJ1-4
CASSLGGLSSYEQYF,TGTGCCAGCAGCTTAGGGGGTCTTAGCTCCTACGAGCAGTACTTC,-,-,TRBV13,TRBJ2-7
CASSLGQGDEQFF,TGCGCCAGCAGCTTGGGCCAGGGCGATGAGCAGTTCTTC,-,-,TRBV5-1,TRBJ2-1
CASSVNNEQFF,TGTGCCAGCAGTGTTAACAATGAGCAGTTCTTC,-,-,TRBV12-3/TRBV12-4,TRBJ2-1
CASSQEGISGTGELFF,TGCGCCAGCAGCCAAGAGGGCATTTCGGGCACCGGGGAGCTGTTTTTT,-,-,TRBV4-1,TRBJ2-2
CASSPYPGGGRNQPQHF,TGTGCCAGCAGTCCGTACCCGGGAGGGGGGCGCAATCAGCCCCAGCATTTT,-,-,TRBV28,TRBJ1-5
CASSPTWIRINTEAFF,TGTGCCAGTAGTCCTACGTGGATACGGATAAACACTGAAGCTTTCTTT,-,-,TRBV19,TRBJ1-1
CASSYPPSGYPDTQYF,TGTGCCAGCAGTTACCCGCCTAGCGGTTACCCAGATACGCAGTATTTT,few,TRBD2,TRBV6-2/TRBV6-3,TRBJ2-3
CASSSTSVGSNQPQHF,TGTGCCAGCAGTTCCACCTCCGTAGGTAGCAATCAGCCCCAGCATTTT,once,-,TRBV6-5,TRBJ1-5
CATSASWITYNEQFF,TGTGCCACCAGTGCCTCTTGGATCACCTACAATGAGCAGTTCTTC,few,-,TRBV24-1,TRBJ2-1
CATSRDLGDYEQYF,TGTGCCACCAGCAGAGATCTTGGAGATTACGAGCAGTACTTC,-,-,TRBV15,TRBJ2-7
CATSVGGSSTEAFF,TGTGCCACCAGTGTAGGGGGGTCTAGCACTGAAGCTTTCTTT,-,-,TRBV24-1,TRBJ1-1
CASSRGDPGLAGVQETQYF,TGTGCCAGCAGCCGAGGCGACCCGGGACTAGCGGGAGTCCAAGAGACCCAGTACTTC,-,TRBD2,TRBV4-2,TRBJ2-5
CASSLLVMNTEAFF,TGTGCCAGCAGTTTATTGGTCATGAACACTGAAGCTTTCTTT,-,-,TRBV28,TRBJ1-1
CASRSGWGNTGELFF,TGTGCCAGTCGGTCGGGATGGGGGAACACCGGGGAGCTGTTTTTT,-,-,TRBV19,TRBJ2-2
CASSPPAGGPQYF,TGTGCCAGCTCACCACCGGCAGGGGGCCCTCAGTACTTC,-,TRBD1,TRBV18,TRBJ2-5
CAISESAGQGSSPLHF,TGTGCCATCAGTGAGTCCGCCGGACAGGGGAGTTCACCCCTCCACTTT,-,TRBD1,TRBV10-3,TRBJ1-6
CASSLATDNEQFF,TGTGCCAGCAGCTTGGCGACCGACAATGAGCAGTTCTTC,few,-,TRBV5-5,TRBJ2-1
CASSLRGAHINGYTF,TGTGCCAGCAGTTTAAGGGGGGCACACATTAATGGCTACACCTTC,-,-,TRBV27,TRBJ1-2
CASSSTGESGELFF,TGTGCCAGCAGCTCGACAGGGGAATCCGGGGAGCTGTTTTTT,-,TRBD1,TRBV11-3,TRBJ2-2
CASSEGYGTEAFF,TGTGCCAGCAGTGAAGGATATGGGACTGAAGCTTTCTTT,once,-,TRBV2,TRBJ1-1
CATRTENTGELFF,TGTGCCACCAGGACAGAGAACACCGGGGAGCTGTTTTTT,-,-,TRBV24-1,TRBJ2-2
CATSTAGTSLDEQFF,TGTGCCACCAGCACGGCCGGGACTAGCCTGGATGAGCAGTTCTTC,-,TRBD2,TRBV15,TRBJ2-1
CASSGSVVNTGELFF,TGCGCCAGTAGCGGGAGTGTCGTTAACACCGGGGAGCTGTTTTTT,-,TRBD2,TRBV5-1,TRBJ2-2
CASSLAWSYNEQFF,TGCGCCAGCAGCCTTGCGTGGTCCTACAATGAGCAGTTCTTC,-,-,TRBV5-1,TRBJ2-1
CASSPLTGGLAGASYNEQFF,TGTGCCAGCTCACCGTTGACGGGAGGACTAGCGGGAGCCTCCTACAATGAGCAGTTCTTC,-,TRBD2,TRBV18,TRBJ2-1
CASRTLGTVYEQYF,TGTGCCAGCAGGACCTTGGGGACCGTCTACGAGCAGTACTTC,few,-,TRBV27,TRBJ2-7
CASSPQRDSFYGYTF,TGTGCCAGCTCACCCCAAAGGGACTCATTTTATGGCTACACCTTC,-,-,TRBV18,TRBJ1-2
CASSLGGGYTEAFF,TGCGCCAGCAGCTTAGGGGGAGGCTACACTGAAGCTTTCTTT,-,-,TRBV5-1,TRBJ1-1
CASSDRGTEKLFF,TGTGCCAGCAGTGACAGGGGGACTGAAAAACTGTTTTTT,-,TRBD1,TRBV6-1,TRBJ1-4
CASSQDQGLGNEQFF,TGCGCCAGCAGCCAAGATCAGGGTCTGGGAAATGAGCAGTTCTTC,-,-,TRBV4-1,TRBJ2-1
CASSQKTGATNEKLFF,TGTGCCAGCAGCCAAAAAACAGGGGCAACTAATGAAAAACTGTTTTTT,-,TRBD1,TRBV3-1/TRBV3-2,TRBJ1-4